The 18 T cell receptor beta chains reported below all come from one sample, sequenced in a study of control samples from healthy donors and cancer patients (dated by TCRdb to the early 2020s). Libraries came from the immunoSEQ multiplex PCR assay. The table comes from immuneACCESS by way of TCRdb, which keeps in-frame sequences with V and J called. Part of the clones is missing from these tables; in studies checked, under half for an unresolved V gene and the rest for unknown reasons. A total of 65,000 to 95,000 clones appear in this sample, about 87% of them only once. Of the sample, roughly 20% is held by the ten largest clones. Material: blood. Receptors originate from a man aged 45 to 65 in good health.

The chain carries TRBV15 and TRBJ2-3; 12 nucleotides match TRBD2. The V gene's germline CDR1 is LNHNV and CDR2 YYDKDF (reference sequence). Germline trimming cut 3 bases from V and 4 bases from J; bases unmatched to any gene: 2. CDR3 size: 15 residues. The CDR3 DNA follows: TGTGCCACCAGCAGGCCTAGCGGGGGGGCAGATACGCAGTATTTT. Its protein product is CATSRPSGGADTQYF.

This sequence joins TRBV6-1 and TRBJ1-6; the match to TRBD1 covers 8 bases. The germline gives CDR1 MNHNS, CDR2 SASEGT. V trimming: 4 bases; J trimming: 9 bases; junction bases outside the gene matches: 5. The CDR3 runs 14 residues. The CDR3 region has the DNA TGTGCCAGCAGTGTACAGGGGGAAGGTTCACCCCTCCACTTT. Its translation is CASSVQGEGSPLHF.

This clone was recorded a few times. V and J are TRBV6-1 and TRBJ1-6; possibly TRBD1 for D (5 bases). The CDR3 length is 13 residues. The germline V and J ends were trimmed by 3 bases and 9 bases, with 9 bases remaining between them. Germline values: CDR1 MNHNS, CDR2 SASEGT. The DNA for the CDR3 is TGTGCCAGCAGTGACAGGGCGGGTTCACCCCTCCACTTT. Protein sequence: CASSDRAGSPLHF.

V is TRBV2 and J is TRBJ1-1, with D unresolved. V gave up 4 bases and J gave up 5 bases, with 11 bases separating them. Germline-derived CDR1 and CDR2 are SNHLY and FYNNEI. The CDR3 covers 13 residues. The CDR3: CASSASSKTEAFF. The CDR3 nucleotides are TGTGCCAGCAGTGCGAGCAGTAAGACTGAAGCTTTCTTT.

The rearrangement uses TRBV20-1 and TRBJ1-2; D may be TRBD1 (5 bases). V lost 7 bases and J 1 base, leaving 7 bases between the germline ends. Germline loops: CDR1 DFQATT, CDR2 SNEGSKA (reference sequence). The CDR3 is 11 residues long. CDR3 amino acids: CSGGLNYGYTF. The CDR3 coding sequence is TGCAGTGGGGGACTTAACTATGGCTACACCTTC.

The chain combines TRBV5-4 with TRBJ1-1; D is uncertain. With 4 bases removed from V and 5 bases from J, the gap between germline ends came to 9 bases. Germline CDR1 is SGHNT and CDR2 is YYREEE (reference sequence). The CDR3 is made up of 12 amino acids. DNA of the CDR3: TGTGCCAGCAGCCTCGCCATGACTGAAGCTTTCTTT. Its translation is CASSLAMTEAFF.

The chain uses TRBV6-5 and TRBJ2-1; the match to TRBD1 covers 7 bases. CDR3 size: 14 residues. Germline V CDR1 and CDR2: MNHEY, SVGAGI. V trimming: 6 bases; J trimming: 4 bases; junction bases outside the gene matches: 6. The CDR3 spells CASRKEGAYNEQFF. CDR3 sequence (DNA): TGTGCCAGCAGAAAAGAGGGGGCTTACAATGAGCAGTTCTTC.

This sequence joins TRBV2 and TRBJ2-1; D possibly corresponds to TRBD2 (6 bases). Germline CDR1 and CDR2: SNHLY and FYNNEI. The CDR3 is made up of 14 amino acids. V was shortened by 6 bases and J by 5 bases, with 14 bases between the two germline ends. CDR3 residues: CASSVDWGDNEQFF. The CDR3 DNA sequence: TGTGCCAGCAGCGTGGATTGGGGGGACAATGAGCAGTTCTTC.

Note on this clone: The same CDR3 can be traced to other DNA sequences in this sample. The chain couples TRBV7-2 to TRBJ2-3, with D unclear. From germline, CDR1 is SGHTA and CDR2 FQGNSA. This CDR3 has 12 amino acids. Trimming removed 0 bases at V and 3 bases at J, with 1 base between. The CDR3 sequence is CASSLATDTQYF. The CDR3 DNA reads TGTGCCAGCAGCTTAGCTACAGATACGCAGTATTTT.

The chain employs TRBV19 and TRBJ2-1, with 15 bases that match TRBD2. V gave up 5 bases and J gave up 9 bases; unmatched junction bases: 2. Germline CDR1 is LNHDA and CDR2 is SQIVND (reference sequence). This CDR3 spans 14 amino acids. The CDR3 here is CASSWTSGRGEQFF. The CDR3 nucleotides are TGTGCCAGTAGTTGGACTAGCGGGAGGGGTGAGCAGTTCTTC.

The chain links TRBV30 to TRBJ1-5; D possibly corresponds to TRBD1 (5 bases). Trimming pared 0 bases from V and 6 bases from J, leaving 12 bases between. The germline V gene has CDR1 GTSNPN and CDR2 SVGIG (reference sequence). CDR3 length equals 14 residues. DNA for the CDR3: TGTGCCTGGAGTGTAATGGGGACCGGTCAGCCCCAGCATTTT. It is translated as CAWSVMGTGQPQHF.

This chain connects TRBV7-2 to TRBJ1-1; no reliable D call. V lost 10 bases to trimming and J lost 8 bases, with 14 bases between them. Germline values: CDR1 SGHTA, CDR2 FQGNSA. The length of the CDR3 is 11 residues. The CDR3 reads CAIRAESEAFF. CDR3 nucleotide sequence: TGTGCCATTCGTGCGGAGTCCGAAGCTTTCTTT.

V usage is TRBV7-2 and J usage is TRBJ1-5, with D hard to call. The CDR3 spans 13 residues. V lost 5 bases and J lost 5, with 10 bases in between. CDR1 is SGHTA, CDR2 FQGNSA, per germline. CDR3 coding DNA: TGTGCCAGCAGCGTGGGCGATCATCAGCCCCAGCATTTT. Protein sequence: CASSVGDHQPQHF.

This chain joins TRBV19 and TRBJ1-5; maybe TRBD1 (6 bases). The ends were cut back, 5 bases at V and 0 bases at J, with 11 bases in the middle. Germline V lookup: CDR1 LNHDA, CDR2 SQIVND (reference sequence). The CDR3 length is 15 residues. DNA for the CDR3: TGTGCCAGTAGTCCGGACAGTAATAGCAATCAGCCCCAGCATTTT. Protein sequence: CASSPDSNSNQPQHF.

This rearrangement joins TRBV19 to TRBJ1-2, with 7 bases identical to TRBD1. This CDR3 has 15 amino acids. CDR1 and CDR2 from the germline V gene are LNHDA and SQIVND (reference sequence). V shed 8 bases and J 4 bases; nucleotides not matched to a gene: 13. The chain's CDR3 is CASATPGQSFYGYTF. CDR3 in DNA: TGTGCCAGTGCAACCCCGGGACAGAGTTTCTATGGCTACACCTTC.

CDR3 sequence reads: CASPGGIGELFF. Here the CDR3 DNA reads TGTGCCTCCCCTGGGGGGATAGGGGAGCTGTTTTTT. The chain is built from TRBV30 and TRBJ2-2; possible D gene TRBD2, 6 bases. With 7 bases removed from V and 8 bases from J, the gap between germline ends came to 14 bases. CDR3 size: 12 residues. The germline V gene encodes CDR1 GTSNPN and CDR2 SVGIG (reference sequence).

This clone has more than one count but fewer than ten. This chain links TRBV6-5 with TRBJ2-7; D unresolved. The CDR3 is 15 residues long. V lost 4 bases and J lost 0, with 13 bases in between. In germline, CDR1 is MNHEY, CDR2 SVGAGI. CDR3 residues: CASSSPGPFSYEQYF. For the CDR3, the DNA is TGTGCCAGCAGTTCCCCGGGCCCTTTCTCCTACGAGCAGTACTTC.

The chain recombines TRBV27 with TRBJ2-3, with 10 positions matching TRBD2. Germline assignment: CDR1 MNHEY and CDR2 SMNVEV (reference sequence). The CDR3 totals 16 residues. J was trimmed by 4 bases and V by 3 bases; bases with no gene match: 7. The CDR3 spells CASSFRGLADPDTQYF. CDR3 sequence (DNA): TGTGCCAGCAGTTTTCGCGGACTAGCGGATCCAGATACGCAGTATTTT.